This is a list of T cell receptor beta chains from one sample in a study of radiation and T cells in renal cell carcinoma. Generated by immunoSEQ multiplex PCR, the TCRdb table keeps only in-frame clones and is missing some. The sample comprises 150,000 or so clones, about 88% of which are singletons, and approximately 4% rests with the top ten. This specimen consisted of blood, obtained from a patient whose treatment included radiotherapy and nephrectomy. The receptors here all came from a woman in her 70s with renal cell carcinoma. CDR3s include the opening cysteine and the closing phenylalanine or tryptophan. D genes are given only for firm matches. Not every row has a clone size; where given, it reads once, few, many or a size class.

D,length,size,V,CDR3
TRBD1,15,once,TRBV11-1,CASSLAGTEKNIQYF
.,14,once,TRBV2,CASSVAGPYNEQFF
TRBD2,16,.,TRBV9,CASSPRLAGGQETQYF
.,18,.,TRBV5-1,CASSPKSPRQGLGEKLFF
.,14,.,TRBV4-1,CASSQDPGYAEAFF
.,16,.,TRBV1,CTSSLTPTAGTYGYTF
.,13,few,TRBV30,CAWDAGLGEKLFF
.,14,.,TRBV5-5,CASSWGQTSGEQYF
TRBD2,16,.,TRBV9,CASSVSPGLAPDTQYF
.,16,.,TRBV6-1,CASSEGSSSYNSPLHF
.,17,.,TRBV6-8,CARGGAPGPRSKNIQYF
.,13,.,TRBV7-9,CASSPRGPDTQYF
.,11,.,TRBV4-3,CASSQVQEQYF
TRBD1,16,.,TRBV19,CASSIARGTGATFTFF
.,14,once,TRBV7-6,CASSLDAGIDEQFF
.,12,.,TRBV28,CASAGINYGYTF
.,14,.,TRBV7-2,CASSFRTDYSEQFF
.,15,once,TRBV7-2,CASSLGVQGPGTQYF
.,14,few,TRBV19,CASSKTPWHSPLHF
.,14,.,TRBV11-2,CASSLRGANSPLHF
.,14,.,TRBV7-9,CASSTTSSYNEQFF
.,17,.,TRBV10-2,CASSEFGFSSSGNTIYF
.,14,.,TRBV2,CASSEGRGAKTQYF
TRBD1,17,.,TRBV10-3,CATVYGQGSLSGNTIYF
.,11,.,TRBV2,CASSARPAQYF
.,15,.,TRBV7-9,CASSPGAGTNEKLFF
.,17,.,TRBV7-3,CASSLNPPGSAGTEAFF
.,14,.,TRBV6-5,CASRMDRSNSPLHF
TRBD1,16,.,TRBV6-6,CASSQPGQLAKNIQYF